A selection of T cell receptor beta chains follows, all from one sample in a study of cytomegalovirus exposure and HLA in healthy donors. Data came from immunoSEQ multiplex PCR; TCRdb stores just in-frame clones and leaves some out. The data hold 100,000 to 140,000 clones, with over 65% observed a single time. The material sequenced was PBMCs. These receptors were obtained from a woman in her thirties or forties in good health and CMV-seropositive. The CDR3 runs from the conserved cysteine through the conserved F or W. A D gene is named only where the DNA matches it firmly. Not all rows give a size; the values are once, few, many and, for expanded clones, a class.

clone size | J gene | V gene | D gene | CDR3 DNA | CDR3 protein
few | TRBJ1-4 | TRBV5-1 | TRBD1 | TGCGCCAGCAGCCTGATGCCTCCGGGACAGGGTGGCACAAATGAAAAACTGTTTTTT | CASSLMPPGQGGTNEKLFF
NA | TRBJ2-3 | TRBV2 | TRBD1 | TGTGCCAGCAGTGCGGGACAGAACACAGATACGCAGTATTTT | CASSAGQNTDTQYF
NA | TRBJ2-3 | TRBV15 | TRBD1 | TGTGCCACCAGCAGAGATTCCCGACAGGGGGCTGTAAATACGCAGTATTTT | CATSRDSRQGAVNTQYF
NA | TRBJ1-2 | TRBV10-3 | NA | TGTGCCATCAGTGACAGGAACAGTAACTATGGCTACACCTTC | CAISDRNSNYGYTF
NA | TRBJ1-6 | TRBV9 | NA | TGTGCCAGCAGCGTAGAGGCAGGTTTCGCTAATTCACCCCTCCACTTT | CASSVEAGFANSPLHF
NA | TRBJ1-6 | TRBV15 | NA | TGTGCCACCAGCAGAGACAGGGGCTATAATTCACCCCTCCACTTT | CATSRDRGYNSPLHF
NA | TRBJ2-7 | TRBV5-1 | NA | TGCGCCAGCAGCTTGCCTAGACCCTACGAGCAGTACTTC | CASSLPRPYEQYF
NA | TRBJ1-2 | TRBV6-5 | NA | TGTGCCAGCAGTTACTCGGGGGCCGGCTATGGCTACACCTTC | CASSYSGAGYGYTF
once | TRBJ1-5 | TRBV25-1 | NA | TGTGCCAGCAGTGATACAGGTTTCAATCAGCCCCAGCATTTT | CASSDTGFNQPQHF
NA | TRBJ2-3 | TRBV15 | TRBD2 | TGTGCCACCAGCCGAGGACTAGTTGAACGCACAGATACGCAGTATTTT | CATSRGLVERTDTQYF
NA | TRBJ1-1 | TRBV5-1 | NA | TGCGCCAGCAGACAGAGCACTGAAGCTTTCTTT | CASRQSTEAFF
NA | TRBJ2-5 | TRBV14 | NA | TGTGCCAGCAGCCAATCGTCTAGGGGGACCCAGTACTTC | CASSQSSRGTQYF
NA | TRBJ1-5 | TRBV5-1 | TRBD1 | TGCGCCAGCAGCCCCGGGACAGGGAATCAGCCCCAGCATTTT | CASSPGTGNQPQHF
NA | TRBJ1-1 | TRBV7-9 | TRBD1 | TGTGCCAGCAGACCGAACAGGGGCACGAACACTGAAGCTTTCTTT | CASRPNRGTNTEAFF
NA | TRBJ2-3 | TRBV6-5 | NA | TGTGCCAGCAGCAACAGCGATACGCAGTATTTT | CASSNSDTQYF
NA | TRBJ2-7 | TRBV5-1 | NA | TGCGCCAGCAGCTTAGGACACGGTGAACTAAGCGAGCAGTACTTC | CASSLGHGELSEQYF
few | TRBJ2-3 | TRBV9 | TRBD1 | TGTGCCAGCAGCCCCACAGGGGGCGAAGGAGATACGCAGTATTTT | CASSPTGGEGDTQYF
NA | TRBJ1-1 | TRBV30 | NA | TGTGCCTGGGACAGGAACACTGAAGCTTTCTTT | CAWDRNTEAFF
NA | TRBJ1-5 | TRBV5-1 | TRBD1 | TGCGCCAGCAGCTCGGGACAGCCCCGCGATCAGCCCCAGCATTTT | CASSSGQPRDQPQHF
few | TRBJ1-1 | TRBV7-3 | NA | TGTGCCAGCAGCTTAAGCCGGGACACCCGTGACACTGAAGCTTTCTTT | CASSLSRDTRDTEAFF
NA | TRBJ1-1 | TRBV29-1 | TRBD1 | TGCAGCGTGGACAGGGCGAACACTGAAGCTTTCTTT | CSVDRANTEAFF
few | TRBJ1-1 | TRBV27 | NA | TGTGCCAGCAGTTTACAGAGGAAGGACACTGAAGCTTTCTTT | CASSLQRKDTEAFF
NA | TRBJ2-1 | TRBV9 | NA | TGTGCCAGCAGCGTAGCCTCGAAGGGGCAGGGCTACAATGAGCAGTTCTTC | CASSVASKGQGYNEQFF
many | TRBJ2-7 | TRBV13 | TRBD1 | TGTGCCAGCAGTGAAGGAGGGACAGGGGATCGCGAGCAGTACTTC | CASSEGGTGDREQYF
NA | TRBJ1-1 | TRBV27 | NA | TGTGCCAGCAGTTTGTTGGGACAAACTACCACTGAAGCTTTCTTT | CASSLLGQTTTEAFF
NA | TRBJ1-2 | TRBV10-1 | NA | TGCGCCAGGTTGGGCCCGAACAGGGTTGGCTACACCTTC | CARLGPNRVGYTF